The following is a TCR beta chain sequence with its context. Its antigen is undetermined. This specimen comes from a study of shared clonotypes between healthy human individuals. Trimming took off 9 bases at V and 0 bases at J, with 18 bases between the two ends. This CDR3 region has 16 residues. Looked up from germline, CDR1 is SNHLY and CDR2 is FYNNEI. The data were produced by immunoSEQ multiplex PCR, yet TCRdb's version contains in-frame clones alone and is incomplete. The sample shows around 720,000 clones, roughly 72% of them seen only once. Points from the study as a whole: Investigators expected sequencing depth to affect clonotype sharing among donors.

Sequencing used memory CD4+ T cells sorted from blood. Subset denoted: CD45RA-negative fraction. The rearrangement joins TRBV2 to TRBJ2-1; maybe TRBD2 (5 bases). The clonotype comes from a woman in her thirties in good health. For the CDR3, the DNA is TGTGCCAGTACTGGACTCCGGACTGGCTCCTACAATGAGCAGTTCTTC. Translation: CASTGLRTGSYNEQFF.